The 9 T cell receptor beta chains given below trace back to one sample, sequenced in a study of blood T cell repertoires in COVID-19. The table came from immunoSEQ multiplex PCR; TCRdb's copy has only in-frame clones and leaves some out. The sample carries about 140,000 clones, approximately 86% recorded once. The source material was peripheral blood. The origin of the receptors is a human donor in a cohort sampled during active COVID-19.

The rearrangement links TRBV7-2 to TRBJ2-5; D call uncertain. The CDR3 extends over 13 amino acids. CDR1 SGHTA and CDR2 FQGNSA come from the germline V gene. Deletions cut 3 bases from V and 2 bases from J, with 7 bases between. The CDR3 region has the DNA TGTGCCAGCAGCTTTGGGCTTCAAGAGACCCAGTACTTC. This sequence encodes CASSFGLQETQYF. The full variable domain, in which reference TRBV7-2 and TRBJ2-5 provide the parts outside the CDR3, is GAGVSQSPSNKVTEKGKDVELRCDPISGHTALYWYRQSLGQGLEFLIYFQGNSAPDKSGLPSDRFSAERTGGSVSTLTIQRTQQEDSAVYLCASSFGLQETQYFGPGTRLLVL.

CDR3 coding DNA: TGTGCCAGCACCCCGACAGGGACCCCCTACAATGAGCAGTTCTTC. Its protein is CASTPTGTPYNEQFF. This chain uses TRBV2 with TRBJ2-1, with 7 bases fitting TRBD1. The CDR3 has 15 residues. Germline V lookup: CDR1 SNHLY, CDR2 FYNNEI. V gave up 7 bases and J gave up 2 bases; unmatched junction bases: 8.

The chain joins TRBV6-5 to TRBJ1-5; D is perhaps TRBD1 (5 bases). CDR1 is MNHEY, CDR2 SVGAGI, per germline. V was pared by 7 bases and J by 2 bases, with 12 bases between. The length of the CDR3 is 14 residues. CDR3 nucleotide sequence: TGTGCCAGCAACCGACGGGGGGGCAATCAGCCCCAGCATTTT. Protein product: CASNRRGGNQPQHF.

This chain uses TRBV28 with TRBJ2-7, with unresolved D. V shed 2 bases and J shed 6 bases, with 11 bases lying between them. The germline V gene encodes CDR1 MDHEN and CDR2 SYDVKM. CDR3 length: 13 amino acids. CDR3 nucleotides: TGTGCCAGCAGTTTAATCCTCTCTCGCGAGCAGTACTTC. It encodes CASSLILSREQYF.

This clone was picked up one time. The rearrangement links TRBV27 to TRBJ2-7, with 13 bases matching TRBD2. CDR1 MNHEY and CDR2 SMNVEV come from the germline V gene (reference sequence). V was clipped by 3 bases and J by 0 bases; unmatched bases: 8. The CDR3 contains 18 residues. For the CDR3, the DNA is TGTGCCAGCAGTTTCCGGGGACTAGCGGGGCACAGCTCCTACGAGCAGTACTTC. It is translated as CASSFRGLAGHSSYEQYF.

V is TRBV7-9 and J is TRBJ1-6, with D maybe TRBD1 (5 bases). The CDR3 is 14 amino acids. Germline V CDR1 and CDR2: SEHNR, FQNEAQ (reference sequence). Trimming took off 3 bases at V and 7 bases at J, with 10 bases between the two ends. In DNA form, the CDR3 reads TGTGCCAGCAGCTTGGGGGGGAACAATTCACCCCTCCACTTT. Encoded protein: CASSLGGNNSPLHF.

The V and J genes are TRBV2 and TRBJ1-5; tentative D call: TRBD1 (5 bases). The CDR3 is 14 amino acids. The germline V gene has CDR1 SNHLY and CDR2 FYNNEI. Trimming cost V 4 bases and J 1 base, with 8 bases left between them. The CDR3 sequence is CASSVDRSNQPQHF. In nucleotides, the CDR3 is TGTGCCAGCAGTGTAGACAGAAGCAATCAGCCCCAGCATTTT.

The chain recombines TRBV7-9 with TRBJ2-1, with a weak D call TRBD1 (6 bases). There are 15 residues in the CDR3. V was pared by 5 bases and J by 5 bases, with 16 bases between. Germline V CDR1 and CDR2: SEHNR, FQNEAQ (reference sequence). The CDR3 nucleotides read TGTGCCAGCAGCACTTGGCAGGGGCGCAACAATGAGCAGTTCTTC. Protein: CASSTWQGRNNEQFF.

On this clone: Germline is not matched at one junction end, which may reflect a read error. The chain links TRBV7-7 to TRBJ2-3; the match to TRBD2 covers 9 bases. From germline, CDR1 is SSHAT and CDR2 FNYEAQ (reference sequence). The CDR3 has 14 residues. The chain's CDR3 is CASSKAGGSDTQYF. In DNA, the CDR3 is TGTGCTAGCAGCAAGGCGGGGGGGTCAGATACGCAGTATTTT.